The 32 T cell receptor beta chains below all came from one sample that was sequenced in a study of blood T cell repertoires in COVID-19. The data were produced by immunoSEQ multiplex PCR, yet TCRdb's version contains in-frame clones alone and is incomplete. The data hold a few hundred thousand clones, with 80% to 90% observed a single time. The sequenced material came from PBMCs or T cells enriched from blood (not recorded which). The receptors come from a man aged 40-49 years in a cohort exposed to, infected with or recovered from COVID-19 (not recorded which).

The chain joins TRBV7-3 to TRBJ2-3; 9 bases agree with TRBD2. The germline V gene has CDR1 SGHTA and CDR2 FQGTGA. V was clipped by 0 bases and J by 4 bases; unmatched bases: 8. CDR3 length: 17 residues. The CDR3 loop is CASSLTSVAGGPDTQYF. CDR3 nucleotide sequence: TGTGCCAGCAGCTTAACCAGTGTGGCGGGAGGGCCAGATACGCAGTATTTT.

This clone has only one observation. The chain has TRBV12-5 and TRBJ2-3; D remains unclear. The CDR3 runs to 12 residues. V lost 0 bases to trimming and J lost 6 bases, with 4 bases between them. Germline V gives CDR1 LGHNT, CDR2 FRNRAP. The CDR3 region has the DNA TGTGCTAGTGGTTTGGTTCCGGATACGCAGTATTTT. It specifies CASGLVPDTQYF.

V and J are TRBV27 and TRBJ1-1; 7 positions match TRBD1. After removal of 0 bases from V and 5 bases from J, the junction contained 3 bases not matched to a gene. The CDR3 runs 14 residues. CDR1 and CDR2 (germline): MNHEY, SMNVEV (reference sequence). The CDR3 region is CASSLSRGLTEAFF. In DNA, the CDR3 is TGTGCCAGCAGTTTATCGAGGGGGCTGACTGAAGCTTTCTTT.

A single count supports this clone. V gene TRBV2 combines with J gene TRBJ1-2; 9 bases align to TRBD1. The germline V gene encodes CDR1 SNHLY and CDR2 FYNNEI. J gave up 7 bases and V 8 bases, and 5 bases lay outside the gene matches. The CDR3 is made up of 12 amino acids. CDR3 in DNA: TGTGCCAGCGGGGGGACAGGGTTTGGCTACACCTTC. The encoded protein is CASGGTGFGYTF.

The V call is TRBV5-8, the J call TRBJ1-2; TRBD1 matches 7 bases. CDR1 is SGHTS, CDR2 YDEGEE, per germline. Unmatched junction bases numbered 17, after V lost 0 bases and J lost 6 bases. This CDR3 spans 18 amino acids. This CDR3 is CASSLADPFFGTEDGYTF. DNA for the CDR3: TGTGCCAGCAGCTTGGCCGACCCTTTCTTCGGGACAGAGGATGGCTACACCTTC.

The rearrangement uses TRBV10-1 and TRBJ1-1; TRBD1 matches 9 bases. V gave up 5 bases and J gave up 6 bases; unmatched junction bases: 7. This CDR3 has 14 amino acids. Germline loops: CDR1 WNHNN, CDR2 SYGVQD (reference sequence). The CDR3 nucleotides are TGCGCCAGCAGTCGACCCGGGACAGGGTCTGAAGCTTTCTTT. This translates into CASSRPGTGSEAFF.

This clone appeared once. V is TRBV30 and J is TRBJ1-4; 7 bases fit TRBD1. The V gene's germline CDR1 is GTSNPN and CDR2 SVGIG (reference sequence). CDR3 length equals 14 residues. V shed 0 bases and J 5 bases; nucleotides not matched to a gene: 3. The CDR3 DNA reads as TGTGCCTGGAGTGTCAGACAGGGAAATGAAAAACTGTTTTTT. Its translation: CAWSVRQGNEKLFF. Full variable domain (outside the CDR3, taken from reference TRBV30 and TRBJ1-4): SQTIHQWPATLVQPVGSPLSLECTVEGTSNPNLYWYRQAAGRGLQLLFYSVGIGQISSEVPQNLSASRPQDRQFILSSKKLLLSDSGFYLCAWSVRQGNEKLFFGSGTQLSVL.

The chain has TRBV7-9 and TRBJ2-1, with D perhaps TRBD2 (6 bases). Germline CDR1 SEHNR, CDR2 FQNEAQ (reference sequence). The CDR3 extends over 16 amino acids. V was trimmed by 2 bases and J by 2 bases, leaving 13 bases between them. CDR3 nucleotide sequence: TGTGCCAGCAGCTTAAGACGCGGGACCACCTACAATGAGCAGTTCTTC. The encoded protein is CASSLRRGTTYNEQFF.

The chain couples TRBV5-1 to TRBJ1-4; the D is unclear. The V gene's germline CDR1 is SGHRS and CDR2 YFSETQ. The CDR3 has 15 amino acids. Trimming pared 1 base from V and 6 bases from J, leaving 13 bases between. The CDR3, as DNA: TGCGCCAGCAGCTTGTTGAGTCCTTCTGATGAAAAACTGTTTTTT. It translates to CASSLLSPSDEKLFF.

The CDR3 region has the DNA TGTGCCAGCAGCCAATCGACAGGGGGCTCGAATTCACCCCTCCACTTT. Protein: CASSQSTGGSNSPLHF. This chain joins TRBV14 and TRBJ1-6; 10 positions match TRBD1. This CDR3 is 16 amino acids long. V shed 2 bases and J 7 bases; nucleotides not matched to a gene: 5. Looked up from germline, CDR1 is SGHDN and CDR2 is FVKESK.

The chain has TRBV5-1 and TRBJ2-3; D unresolved. The CDR3 runs 15 residues. Trimming took off 0 bases at V and 3 bases at J, with 11 bases between the two ends. Germline CDR1 reads SGHRS; CDR2 reads YFSETQ. In DNA, the CDR3 is TGCGCCAGCAGCTTGGTTCCAGAACAGACAGATACGCAGTATTTT. Translating it yields CASSLVPEQTDTQYF. Complete variable domain (other parts from reference TRBV5-1 and TRBJ2-3): KAGVTQTPRYLIKTRGQQVTLSCSPISGHRSVSWYQQTPGQGLQFLFEYFSETQRNKGNFPGRFSGRQFSNSRSEMNVSTLELGDSALYLCASSLVPEQTDTQYFGPGTRLTVL.

The chain is built from TRBV2 and TRBJ1-2; 12 nucleotides line up with TRBD1. V was pared by 4 bases and J by 0 bases, with 9 bases of the junction left unmatched. Germline CDR1 and CDR2: SNHLY and FYNNEI. The CDR3 consists of 18 residues. CDR3: CASSGVLGQGATNYGYTF. The CDR3 nucleotides are TGTGCCAGCAGTGGGGTTTTGGGACAGGGGGCCACTAACTATGGCTACACCTTC.

V usage is TRBV27 and J usage is TRBJ2-5; 7 positions agree with TRBD2. The CDR3 totals 14 residues. J lost 4 bases, V lost 5 bases, and 7 bases had no gene match. CDR1 and CDR2 from the germline V gene are MNHEY and SMNVEV (reference sequence). CDR3 DNA sequence: TGTGCCAGCAGTCCACTAGCGAGGCCAGAGACCCAGTACTTC. It specifies CASSPLARPETQYF.

The chain couples TRBV27 to TRBJ2-3; possible D gene TRBD2, 6 bases. V was clipped by 0 bases and J by 2 bases, with 12 bases between them. Per the germline V gene, CDR1 is MNHEY and CDR2 is SMNVEV (reference sequence). CDR3 length: 16 amino acids. The CDR3 bases are TGTGCCAGCAGTTTATCAGCTTTGCGGGACACAGATACGCAGTATTTT. Translating gives CASSLSALRDTDTQYF.

V usage is TRBV19 and J usage is TRBJ2-1; 8 positions match TRBD1. J lost 4 bases, V lost 4 bases, and 9 bases had no gene match. This CDR3 comprises 16 residues. The V gene's germline CDR1 is LNHDA and CDR2 SQIVND (reference sequence). CDR3 DNA sequence: TGTGCCAGTAGTAGGACAGGGAAGGACTTTTACAATGAGCAGTTCTTC. It codes for CASSRTGKDFYNEQFF.

J is TRBJ1-5 and V is TRBV7-8; TRBD1 might be the D (5 bases). Trimming took 0 bases from V and 3 from J, leaving 12 bases between them. The germline V gene encodes CDR1 SGHVS and CDR2 FQNEAQ. The CDR3 loop spans 16 amino acids. This chain's CDR3 is CASSLAAGRTNQPQHF. CDR3 nucleotides: TGTGCCAGCAGCTTAGCGGCAGGGCGAACCAATCAGCCCCAGCATTTT.

The chain joins TRBV6-5 to TRBJ2-2; tentatively, D is TRBD1 (7 bases). The CDR3 totals 14 residues. The V end lost 7 bases, the J end lost 3 bases, and 12 bases lay between the germline ends. Germline CDR1 and CDR2: MNHEY and SVGAGI. The CDR3 sequence is CASNPRGDTGELFF. The CDR3, as DNA: TGTGCCAGCAACCCCAGGGGGGACACCGGGGAGCTGTTTTTT.

The chain employs TRBV4-1 and TRBJ2-5; TRBD2 matches at 7 bases. Trimming removed 1 base from V and 0 bases from J; junction bases left unmatched: 2. The CDR3 sequence is 15 residues long. Germline V lookup: CDR1 MGHRA, CDR2 YSYEKL. The CDR3 nucleotides are TGCGCCAGCAGCCAAGGTCTAGCGGACCAAGAGACCCAGTACTTC. This sequence encodes CASSQGLADQETQYF.

The chain joins TRBV6-5 to TRBJ2-7; TRBD1 might be the D (5 bases). The CDR3 contains 16 residues. V lost 4 bases and J 3 bases, leaving 19 bases between the germline ends. Per germline, CDR1 MNHEY and CDR2 SVGAGI. The CDR3 loop is CASSSPKTASYYEQYF. CDR3 nucleotides: TGTGCCAGCAGTTCGCCCAAGACAGCGAGCTACTACGAGCAGTACTTC.

The V and J genes are TRBV30 and TRBJ1-2; 7 positions agree with TRBD1. Germline-derived CDR1 and CDR2 are GTSNPN and SVGIG (reference sequence). The CDR3 has 12 amino acids. Germline trimming cut 1 base from V and 7 bases from J; bases unmatched to any gene: 3. This chain's CDR3 is CAWSGQGFGYTF. The CDR3 DNA reads as TGTGCCTGGAGTGGACAGGGCTTTGGCTACACCTTC.

The chain uses TRBV7-2 and TRBJ2-7; 13 nucleotides match TRBD2. After removal of 1 base from V and 11 bases from J, the junction contained 5 bases not matched to a gene. CDR3 length: 14 amino acids. Per the germline V gene, CDR1 is SGHTA and CDR2 is FQGNSA. The CDR3 reads CASSLVGLAGEEYF. The CDR3 region has the DNA TGTGCCAGCAGCTTAGTCGGACTAGCGGGAGAGGAGTACTTC.

This chain joins TRBV30 and TRBJ2-7; D is unclear. The CDR3 sequence is 14 residues long. Trimming stripped 2 bases from V and 0 bases from J, with 11 bases between. Germline V CDR1 and CDR2: GTSNPN, SVGIG (reference sequence). The CDR3 coding sequence is TGTGCCTGGAGTAAGTTCTCGAGCTCCTACGAGCAGTACTTC. Residues: CAWSKFSSSYEQYF.

The V call is TRBV7-2, the J call TRBJ2-2; weak D call: TRBD1 (6 bases). This CDR3 has 14 residues. CDR1 is SGHTA, CDR2 FQGNSA, per germline. Between the trimmed V and J ends, which lost 2 bases and 7 bases, there was a span of 11 bases. The CDR3 loop is CASSLSTGLGELFF. In DNA form, the CDR3 reads TGTGCCAGCAGCTTAAGTACAGGGCTCGGGGAGCTGTTTTTT.

This chain links TRBV6-5 with TRBJ1-1; 7 bases map to TRBD1. The CDR3 is made up of 15 amino acids. The germline CDR1 and CDR2 sequences are MNHEY and SVGAGI. Trimming removed 4 bases from V and 7 bases from J; junction bases left unmatched: 12. CDR3 nucleotide sequence: TGTGCCAGCAGTTTCCCCGAGACAGGGACGGGTGAAGCTTTCTTT. Residues: CASSFPETGTGEAFF.

The chain is built from TRBV5-8 and TRBJ1-2, with 8 bases aligning to TRBD1. Germline V gene lookup returns CDR1 SGHTS and CDR2 YDEGEE. V lost 3 bases, J lost 0 bases, and 7 bases stayed unmatched. This CDR3 spans 16 amino acids. As DNA, the CDR3 is TGTGCCAGCAGCTACGCCGGGACAGGATCTAACTATGGCTACACCTTC. Protein: CASSYAGTGSNYGYTF.

The gene calls are TRBV18 and TRBJ1-4, with 8 nucleotides matching TRBD1. CDR3 length: 14 amino acids. J was trimmed by 4 bases and V by 4 bases; bases with no gene match: 2. From germline, CDR1 is KGHSH and CDR2 LQKENI. Here the CDR3 DNA reads TGTGCCAGCTCACGACAGGGGCGTAATGAAAAACTGTTTTTT. This translates into CASSRQGRNEKLFF.

The V gene is TRBV7-8, the J gene TRBJ1-5, with 9 bases aligning to TRBD1. This CDR3 spans 16 amino acids. Germline CDR1 SGHVS, CDR2 FQNEAQ. V trimming: 5 bases; J trimming: 6 bases; junction bases outside the gene matches: 11. The CDR3 DNA is TGTGCCAGCAGCACCTCCGGGACAGGGATTTCTCAGCCCCAGCATTTT. This encodes CASSTSGTGISQPQHF.

The chain is built from TRBV5-1 and TRBJ2-1; perhaps TRBD2 as D (6 bases). CDR1 and CDR2 (germline): SGHRS, YFSETQ. This CDR3 has 12 residues. Between the trimmed V and J ends, which lost 5 bases and 13 bases, there was a span of 16 bases. CDR3 protein: CASSSTSLDQFF. The CDR3 nucleotides are TGCGCCAGCAGTTCTACTAGCTTAGACCAGTTCTTC.

This chain joins TRBV3-1 (or the pseudogene TRBV3-2) and TRBJ1-1; 8 bases match TRBD1. This CDR3 spans 15 amino acids. V lost 1 base to trimming and J lost 5 bases; unmatched junction nucleotides: 6. Looked up from germline, CDR1 is LGHDT and CDR2 is YNNKEL (reference sequence). This CDR3 is CASSQVRTGKTEAFF. The CDR3 nucleotides read TGTGCCAGCAGCCAAGTAAGGACAGGGAAAACTGAAGCTTTCTTT.

This sequence joins TRBV19 and TRBJ2-7; D unresolved. CDR1 is LNHDA and CDR2 is SQIVND in the germline V gene (reference sequence). With 5 bases removed from V and 1 base from J, the gap between germline ends came to 9 bases. The CDR3 runs 13 residues. The CDR3 loop reads CASSPTWSYEQYF. The CDR3 DNA reads TGTGCCAGTAGTCCGACATGGTCCTACGAGCAGTACTTC.

The rearrangement uses TRBV7-9 and TRBJ1-2; TRBD1 matches 8 bases. Germline V lookup: CDR1 SEHNR, CDR2 FQNEAQ (reference sequence). Trimming took 5 bases from V and 4 from J; bases not matched to a gene: 12. The CDR3 extends over 16 amino acids. The CDR3 bases are TGTGCCAGCAGCCAACCCCTAGGACAGGGCTTCTATGGCTACACCTTC. Its translation is CASSQPLGQGFYGYTF.

The chain carries TRBV11-3 and TRBJ1-1; D uncertain. Trimming left V 0 bases short and J 0 bases short, with 2 bases between. The germline CDR1 and CDR2 sequences are SGHNT and YENEEA. The CDR3 runs to 13 residues. The CDR3 loop reads CASSLDMNTEAFF. Here the CDR3 DNA reads TGTGCCAGCAGCTTAGATATGAACACTGAAGCTTTCTTT.